Listed below are T cell receptor beta chains from one sample, sequenced in a study of T cell repertoires in cytomegalovirus infection. TCRdb re-analysed the reads in MiXCR, keeping a single row per CDR3 protein. The data contain a few hundred thousand distinct CDR3 sequences, 17% of them seen just once; the ten biggest clones take up more than 45%. Sample: CD8+ T cells from PBMCs. All receptors derive from a human donor in good health (CMV status not recorded). Some clones in this sample may be carry-over from other donors' samples. CDR3s include the opening cysteine and the closing phenylalanine or tryptophan. D genes are given only for firm matches. Expanded clones are given a class, and other clones once, few, many or no size at all.

J: TRBJ2-1; D: TRBD1; size: few; V: TRBV4-1; DNA: TGCGCCAGCAGCCAAGTCAGGGGGAATGAGCAGTTCTTC; CDR3: CASSQVRGNEQFF
J: TRBJ2-5; D: -; size: many; V: TRBV12-3/TRBV12-4; DNA: TGTGCCAGCAGTCAACAGGGCACAGAGACCCAGTACTTC; CDR3: CASSQQGTETQYF
J: TRBJ1-6; D: -; size: many; V: TRBV6-5; DNA: TGTGCCAGCAGTTCCGGGCAGCATAATTCACCCCTCCACTTT; CDR3: CASSSGQHNSPLHF
J: TRBJ1-2; D: TRBD1; size: -; V: TRBV4-1; DNA: TGCGCCAGCAGCCAAGAAAGTGGAGACAGGGCCTATGGCTACACCTTC; CDR3: CASSQESGDRAYGYTF
J: TRBJ2-3; D: -; size: few; V: TRBV6-5; DNA: TGTGCCAGCGGGGACCGGGGGGCGAAAGATACGCAGTATTTT; CDR3: CASGDRGAKDTQYF
J: TRBJ2-3; D: TRBD2; size: few; V: TRBV9; DNA: TGTGCCAGCAGCGCCCACGTCCGGCTAGCGGGGGGGCCAGATACGCAGTATTTT; CDR3: CASSAHVRLAGGPDTQYF
J: TRBJ1-3; D: -; size: few; V: TRBV29-1; DNA: TGCAGCGTTGAGTGGCAGCTCGGGGCTGGAAACACCATATATTTT; CDR3: CSVEWQLGAGNTIYF
J: TRBJ2-2; D: TRBD1; size: -; V: TRBV7-9; DNA: TGTGCCAGCAGAAAGAGACAGGGGAACACCGGGGAGCTGTTTTTT; CDR3: CASRKRQGNTGELFF
J: TRBJ1-6; D: -; size: -; V: TRBV2; DNA: TGTGCCAGCATCGGATCCTATAATTCACCCCTCCACTTT; CDR3: CASIGSYNSPLHF
J: TRBJ2-3; D: TRBD1; size: -; V: TRBV29-1; DNA: TGCAGCGTTGAAGATTGGCAGGGGGTGGCAGATACGCAGTATTTT; CDR3: CSVEDWQGVADTQYF
J: TRBJ2-1; D: TRBD2; size: -; V: TRBV3-1; DNA: TGTGCCAGCAGCCCCGGGAGGGGATTTCACAATGAGCAGTTCTTC; CDR3: CASSPGRGFHNEQFF
J: TRBJ2-7; D: -; size: -; V: TRBV27; DNA: TGTGCCAGCAGTCCGGAGGTGGCGGACACCTACGAGCAGTACTTC; CDR3: CASSPEVADTYEQYF
J: TRBJ2-1; D: -; size: -; V: TRBV11-2; DNA: TGTGCCAGCAGCTTACTACTAGCTTTGAGCTCCTACAATGAGCAGTTCTTC; CDR3: CASSLLLALSSYNEQFF
J: TRBJ1-1; D: -; size: many; V: TRBV7-2; DNA: TGTGCCAGCAGCTTAGCCCCAGCTTTGAACACTGAAGCTTTCTTT; CDR3: CASSLAPALNTEAFF
J: TRBJ1-2; D: TRBD1; size: many; V: TRBV6-5; DNA: TGTGCCAGCAGTTACTTGGGGACAGGGGAGTATGGCTACACCTTC; CDR3: CASSYLGTGEYGYTF
J: TRBJ2-7; D: TRBD1; size: -; V: TRBV5-1; DNA: TGCGCCAGCAGCTGGACAGGGGGAGGCGAGCAGTACTTC; CDR3: CASSWTGGGEQYF
J: TRBJ2-7; D: TRBD1; size: few; V: TRBV11-2; DNA: TGTGCCAGCAGCCTCTGGGGACAGACTTACGAGCAGTACTTC; CDR3: CASSLWGQTYEQYF
J: TRBJ2-2; D: -; size: many; V: TRBV7-8; DNA: TGTGCCAGCAGCTTAGATTTGGGTTGGGAGCTGTTTTTT; CDR3: CASSLDLGWELFF
J: TRBJ1-2; D: -; size: -; V: TRBV20-1; DNA: TGCAGTGCTCCTTCCCTCTATGGCTACACCTTC; CDR3: CSAPSLYGYTF
J: TRBJ1-6; D: -; size: -; V: TRBV27; DNA: TGTGCCAGCAGTTCGCAGGGGTACGCCTCCTATAATTCACCCCTCCACTTT; CDR3: CASSSQGYASYNSPLHF
J: TRBJ2-3; D: -; size: many; V: TRBV7-2; DNA: TGTGCCAGCAGCTTCAGACGGGAAGATACGCAGTATTTT; CDR3: CASSFRREDTQYF
J: TRBJ2-7; D: -; size: -; V: TRBV5-6; DNA: TGTGCCAGCAGTGGTGGACAGTACTACGAGCAGTACTTC; CDR3: CASSGGQYYEQYF
J: TRBJ2-1; D: TRBD1; size: many; V: TRBV7-8; DNA: TGTGCCAGCAAGCCAACCCGGGACAGGGGCTACAATGAGCAGTTCTTC; CDR3: CASKPTRDRGYNEQFF
J: TRBJ2-3; D: -; size: few; V: TRBV4-1; DNA: TGCGCCAGCAGCCACAGGAGCACCACAGATACGCAGTATTTT; CDR3: CASSHRSTTDTQYF
J: TRBJ2-7; D: -; size: -; V: TRBV28; DNA: TGTGCCAGCAGTACAGCCTACGAGCAGTACTTC; CDR3: CASSTAYEQYF